This T cell receptor beta chain was obtained from a study of T cell responses to AZD1222 COVID-19 vaccine. CDR3 size: 15 residues. Per the germline V gene, CDR1 is LNHDA and CDR2 is SQIVND (reference sequence). V was pared by 7 bases and J by 15 bases, with 21 bases of the junction left unmatched. Assay used: immunoSEQ multiplex PCR; TCRdb lists only in-frame clones, some missing. Among about 31,000 clones, roughly 88% were seen once, and the ten largest hold around 13%. The rearrangement uses TRBV19 and TRBJ2-1, with 7 bases aligning to TRBD1. The receptor was isolated from an adult who received the AZD1222 COVID-19 vaccine. Here the sequenced sample was peripheral blood, taken 28 days after the second AZD1222 dose. This chain's CDR3 is CASNPTGKGSESLFF. CDR3 nucleotides: TGTGCCAGTAACCCGACAGGGAAGGGATCAGAAAGTCTGTTCTTC.